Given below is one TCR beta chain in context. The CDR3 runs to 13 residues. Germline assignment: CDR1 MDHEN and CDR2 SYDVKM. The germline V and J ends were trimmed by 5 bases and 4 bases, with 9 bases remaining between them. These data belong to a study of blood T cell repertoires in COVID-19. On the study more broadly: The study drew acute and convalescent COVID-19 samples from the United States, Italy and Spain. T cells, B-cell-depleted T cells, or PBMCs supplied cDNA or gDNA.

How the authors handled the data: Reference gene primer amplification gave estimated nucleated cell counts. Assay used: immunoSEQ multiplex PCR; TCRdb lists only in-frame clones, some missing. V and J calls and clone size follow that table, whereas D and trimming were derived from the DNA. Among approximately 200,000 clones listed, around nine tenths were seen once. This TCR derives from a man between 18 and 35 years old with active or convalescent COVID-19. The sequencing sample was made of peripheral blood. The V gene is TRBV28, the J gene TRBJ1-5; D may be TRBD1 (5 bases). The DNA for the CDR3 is TGTGCCAGCAGTCCGACAGCGAATCAGCCCCAGCATTTT. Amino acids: CASSPTANQPQHF.